Listed here are 4 T cell receptor beta chains from one sample, sequenced in a study of blood T cell repertoires in COVID-19. Some clones are missing from TCRdb's copy, which holds only in-frame ones; the method was immunoSEQ multiplex PCR. The sample carries just over 350,000 clones, about 88% recorded once. Source material: peripheral blood. Receptors were obtained from a woman aged 55-70 years with COVID-19, enrolled during active disease.

V and J are TRBV6-1 and TRBJ2-4; D might be TRBD2 (6 bases). The germline V gene has CDR1 MNHNS and CDR2 SASEGT. The CDR3 consists of 18 residues. V was clipped by 0 bases and J by 0 bases, with 15 bases between them. The chain's CDR3 is CASSEAGPGGLAKNIQYF. The CDR3, as DNA: TGTGCCAGCAGTGAAGCAGGTCCTGGGGGACTAGCCAAAAACATTCAGTACTTC.

The V and J genes are TRBV4-3 and TRBJ1-5; D unresolved. Trimming took 0 bases from V and 7 from J, leaving 7 bases between them. Germline values: CDR1 LGHNA, CDR2 YSLEER. The CDR3 has 13 amino acids. The CDR3, as DNA: TGCGCCAGCAGCCAAGATCCCCTGCAGCCCCAGCATTTT. Translation gives CASSQDPLQPQHF.

V gene TRBV4-1 combines with J gene TRBJ1-1, with D unclear. V was cut by 1 base and J by 7 bases, with 13 bases left in between. CDR1 MGHRA and CDR2 YSYEKL come from the germline V gene. There are 14 residues in the CDR3. The CDR3 protein is CASSQGEGRLEAFF. For the CDR3, the DNA is TGCGCCAGCAGCCAAGGGGAGGGTAGACTTGAAGCTTTCTTT.

The rearrangement joins TRBV30 to TRBJ1-1, with unresolved D. V gave up 1 base and J gave up 1 base, with 10 bases separating them. Germline CDR1 reads GTSNPN; CDR2 reads SVGIG (reference sequence). The CDR3 covers 14 residues. The CDR3, as DNA: TGTGCCTGGAGTGGAGGCACCCGGAACACTGAAGCTTTCTTT. Amino acid sequence: CAWSGGTRNTEAFF.